Here is one T cell receptor beta chain with its context. Its antigen remains unknown. TCRdb re-derived calls from the 5' RACE reads in MiXCR, one entry per CDR3 protein. The table records 85,000 to 130,000 distinct CDR3 sequences, roughly an eighth of them present only once. The data are from a study of T-cell memory formation after mild COVID-19. Findings and limits, study-wide: Clones contracting over day 15 to 85 were CD4/CD8 balanced, with later expanders leaning CD4+.

Germline CDR1 SEHNR, CDR2 FQNEAQ (reference sequence). The CDR3 sequence is 12 residues long. V lost 6 bases to trimming and J lost 6 bases, with 9 bases between them. This rearrangement joins TRBV7-9 to TRBJ2-1; no definite D call. The sample taken for sequencing was PBMCs or a T cell subset sorted from them (not recorded which). The sequence was obtained from an adult woman who had mild COVID-19 (a few samples of this study predate the infection). Cell type and time point are not known. The CDR3 here is CASSYPPNEQFF. The CDR3 coding sequence is TGTGCCAGCAGTTACCCCCCCAATGAGCAGTTCTTC.